These 28 T cell receptor beta chains were all obtained from the same sample, sequenced in a study of CD8+ T cells in alopecia areata. As the sequencing template, cDNA was produced by extracting RNA and reverse transcribing it. Profiling relied on immunoSEQ multiplex PCR, and the TCRdb table lists in-frame clones only, not all of them. The table has around 270,000 clones, roughly 60% seen once. Indicated treatment: oral pan-JAK inhibitor, 5-10 mg twice daily. The sequencing used CD4+ T cells sorted from blood, collected at week 24, from a patient treated with tofacitinib. The receptors shown here come from a human donor with alopecia areata.

The chain is built from TRBV30 and TRBJ2-7; D remains ambiguous. The CDR3 runs 14 residues. CDR1 and CDR2 (germline): GTSNPN, SVGIG (reference sequence). V gave up 0 bases and J gave up 2 bases, with 11 bases separating them. The chain's CDR3 is CAWSVGGHTYEQYF. DNA for the CDR3: TGTGCCTGGAGTGTGGGTGGGCACACCTACGAGCAGTACTTC.

This clone was seen more than once but under ten times. This CDR3 is CASSQEVGSYGYTF. The CDR3 DNA is TGCGCCAGCAGCCAAGAGGTTGGGAGCTATGGCTACACCTTC. This chain joins TRBV4-3 and TRBJ1-2; D unresolved. Germline V gene data show CDR1 as LGHNA and CDR2 as YSLEER. V was shortened by 0 bases and J by 4 bases, with 9 bases between the two germline ends. The CDR3 is 14 residues long.

The chain carries TRBV4-1 and TRBJ2-7; 7 nucleotides align to TRBD1. CDR1 is MGHRA and CDR2 is YSYEKL in the germline V gene. The CDR3 runs to 17 residues. J gave up 4 bases and V 2 bases, and 14 bases lay outside the gene matches. Written as DNA, the CDR3 is TGCGCCAGCAGCCAATCCCGGCGACAGGGAGTCGCATACGAGCAGTACTTC. This gives the protein CASSQSRRQGVAYEQYF.

The gene calls are TRBV13 and TRBJ2-5, with TRBD1 identical over 8 bases. CDR1 PRHDT and CDR2 FYEKMQ come from the germline V gene (reference sequence). This CDR3 comprises 13 residues. V trimming: 1 base; J trimming: 7 bases; junction bases outside the gene matches: 2. In DNA, the CDR3 is TGTGCCAGCAGCTTAGCAGGGGGCGGGACCCAGTACTTC. This translates into CASSLAGGGTQYF.

On this clone itself: Other nucleotide sequences in the sample specify the same CDR3. This chain uses TRBV18 with TRBJ2-7; D gene uncertain. Germline-derived CDR1 and CDR2 are KGHSH and LQKENI. This CDR3 is built from 12 residues. Trimming pared 3 bases from V and 0 bases from J, leaving 3 bases between. The CDR3 loop reads CASSPSSYEQYF. CDR3 nucleotides: TGTGCCAGCTCACCGAGCTCCTACGAGCAGTACTTC.

V gene TRBV7-2 combines with J gene TRBJ2-7; D tentatively fits TRBD1 or TRBD2 (5 bases each). The germline gives CDR1 SGHTA, CDR2 FQGNSA. V lost 5 bases to trimming and J lost 5 bases, with 16 bases between them. The CDR3 is 14 amino acids. The CDR3: CASSPTRDGNEQYF. DNA of the CDR3: TGTGCCAGCAGCCCGACTCGGGACGGCAACGAGCAGTACTTC.

A note on this clone: An end of the junction does not agree with germline; a read error may underlie this. The chain carries TRBV29-1 and TRBJ2-4; tentative D call: TRBD1 (8 bases). Germline V gene data show CDR1 as SQVTM and CDR2 as ANQGSEA. The CDR3 is 12 amino acids. CDR3 DNA: TGCAGCGGCTCGGACAGGGAGGGAATTGGTCTTTTC. This translates into CSGSDREGIGLF. The entire variable domain, with the rest obtained from reference TRBV29-1 and TRBJ2-4, is as follows: SAVISQKPSRDICQRGTSLTIQCQVDSQVTMMFWYRQQPGQSLTLIATANQGSEATYESGFVIDKFPISRPNLTFSTLTVSNMSPEDSSIYLCSGSDREGIGLFGAGTRLSVL.

The genes are TRBV30 and TRBJ2-3, with D perhaps matching TRBD2 (7 bases). The CDR3 loop spans 13 amino acids. Germline V CDR1 and CDR2: GTSNPN, SVGIG (reference sequence). The CDR3 bases are TGTGCTCGGCGCGAGGGGGGGGCAGATACGCAGTATTTT. Amino acid sequence: CARREGGADTQYF.

V is TRBV25-1 and J is TRBJ2-6; 7 nucleotides match TRBD1. In germline, CDR1 is MGHDK, CDR2 SYGVNS. CDR3 length: 14 amino acids. The V segment lost 4 bases and the J segment 14 bases; nucleotides outside the gene matches: 11. CDR3 loop: CASSAQGYGHLLTF. Here the CDR3 DNA reads TGTGCCAGCAGTGCACAGGGGTACGGACATCTCCTGACTTTC.

The genes are TRBV4-1 and TRBJ2-3; D perhaps matches TRBD1 (5 bases). Germline assignment: CDR1 MGHRA and CDR2 YSYEKL. Trimming cost V 4 bases and J 0 bases, with 20 bases left between them. The CDR3 has 18 amino acids. CDR3 nucleotides: TGCGCCAGCAGCCTTCCAGAGGACACTTTCTTTAGCACAGATACGCAGTATTTT. Its translation: CASSLPEDTFFSTDTQYF.

V is TRBV6-1 and J is TRBJ1-5, with D possibly matching TRBD1 (6 bases). There are 14 residues in the CDR3. Trimming pared 6 bases from V and 1 base from J, leaving 10 bases between. From germline, CDR1 is MNHNS and CDR2 SASEGT. CDR3 amino acids: CASSQGWSNQPQHF. The CDR3 region has the DNA TGTGCCAGCAGCCAGGGGTGGAGCAATCAGCCCCAGCATTTT.

The rearrangement uses TRBV4-3 and TRBJ2-7, with D perhaps assigned TRBD1 or TRBD2 (5 bases each). CDR1 and CDR2 from the germline V gene are LGHNA and YSLEER. The ends were cut back, 0 bases at V and 6 bases at J, with 12 bases in the middle. This CDR3 has 14 residues. The CDR3, as DNA: TGCGCCAGCAGCCAAGACTCCCTAGGGACCGAGCAGTACTTC. Its protein is CASSQDSLGTEQYF.

The chain uses TRBV5-6 and TRBJ2-1; D is unclear. V was trimmed by 4 bases and J by 11 bases, leaving 13 bases between them. CDR1 SGHDT and CDR2 YYEEEE come from the germline V gene. This CDR3 region has 12 residues. The CDR3 spells CASSLTYTKQFF. The DNA for the CDR3 is TGTGCCAGCAGCCTTACGTATACGAAGCAGTTCTTC.

This clone showed up just a few times. The chain has TRBV4-1 and TRBJ2-3, with D maybe TRBD2 (7 bases). CDR1 and CDR2 from the germline V gene are MGHRA and YSYEKL. The CDR3 extends over 17 amino acids. V lost 4 bases and J lost 5, with 22 bases in between. This chain's CDR3 is CASSREVGGGAGDTQYF. CDR3 nucleotide sequence: TGCGCCAGCAGCCGAGAGGTTGGTGGGGGGGCCGGAGATACGCAGTATTTT.

V and J are TRBV23-1 and TRBJ1-1; D gene ambiguous. TRBV23-1 is identified as an open reading frame with a role that is uncertain. Trimming left V 4 bases short and J 1 base short, with 10 bases between. CDR3 length equals 14 residues. In nucleotides, the CDR3 is TGCGCCAGCAGTCTGGCACACCCGAACACTGAAGCTTTCTTT. Its protein product is CASSLAHPNTEAFF.

The chain uses TRBV4-1 and TRBJ1-3, with 8 bases that match TRBD1. V gave up 4 bases and J gave up 3 bases; unmatched junction bases: 20. This CDR3 is 20 amino acids long. Per germline, CDR1 MGHRA and CDR2 YSYEKL. The CDR3 protein is CASSPLIRRQGPNFGNTIYF. The CDR3 bases are TGCGCCAGCAGCCCACTAATACGCAGACAGGGGCCGAACTTTGGAAACACCATATATTTT.

The V call is TRBV7-2, the J call TRBJ2-5; TRBD2 aligns across 12 bases. The ends lost 6 bases at V and 5 bases at J; junction bases unmatched: 13. CDR3 length: 17 amino acids. Germline V gene data show CDR1 as SGHTA and CDR2 as FQGNSA. The CDR3 DNA reads as TGTGCCAGCAGAGGTTCACGGGCTAGCGGGGGGGCGGAGACCCAGTACTTC. Its translation: CASRGSRASGGAETQYF. The whole variable domain, remainder taken from reference TRBV7-2 and TRBJ2-5, is GAGVSQSPSNKVTEKGKDVELRCDPISGHTALYWYRQSLGQGLEFLIYFQGNSAPDKSGLPSDRFSAERTGGSVSTLTIQRTQQEDSAVYLCASRGSRASGGAETQYFGPGTRLLVL.

This clone was observed a handful of times. The chain couples TRBV10-3 to TRBJ1-4, with unresolved D. The CDR3 spans 16 residues. Germline V gene data show CDR1 as ENHRY and CDR2 as SYGVKD. Trimming took off 0 bases at V and 4 bases at J, with 12 bases between the two ends. CDR3 in amino acids: CAISESNTANNEKLFF. CDR3 sequence (DNA): TGTGCCATCAGTGAGTCGAACACAGCTAATAATGAAAAACTGTTTTTT.

V is TRBV5-1 and J is TRBJ2-3, with TRBD1 matching 8 bases. The length of the CDR3 is 15 residues. From germline, CDR1 is SGHRS and CDR2 YFSETQ. J lost 2 bases, V lost 6 bases, and 8 bases had no gene match. DNA of the CDR3: TGCGCCAGCATCCCAGGGACAGGTTACACAGATACGCAGTATTTT. It specifies CASIPGTGYTDTQYF.

This sequence joins TRBV30 and TRBJ2-2; tentative D call: TRBD1 (5 bases). Deletions cut 0 bases from V and 2 bases from J, with 10 bases between. The CDR3 totals 15 residues. Germline lookup yields CDR1 GTSNPN and CDR2 SVGIG (reference sequence). The CDR3, as DNA: TGTGCCTGGAGTGTAGGGGCGGCTAACACCGGGGAGCTGTTTTTT. It codes for CAWSVGAANTGELFF.

This CDR3 reads CAWSVGRPEKLFF. CDR3 in DNA: TGTGCCTGGAGCGTGGGACGGCCTGAAAAACTGTTTTTT. V usage is TRBV30 and J usage is TRBJ1-4; D is possibly TRBD1 (5 bases). CDR1 and CDR2 (germline): GTSNPN, SVGIG (reference sequence). Trimming cost V 3 bases and J 7 bases, with 12 bases left between them. This CDR3 comprises 13 residues.

The table lists this clone with a count of one. The chain uses TRBV20-1 and TRBJ1-1, with D uncertain. Germline assignment: CDR1 DFQATT and CDR2 SNEGSKA (reference sequence). V was shortened by 5 bases and J by 3 bases, with 7 bases between the two germline ends. This CDR3 has 11 residues. CDR3 loop: CSAPSYTEAFF. CDR3 bases: TGCAGTGCTCCATCTTACACTGAAGCTTTCTTT.

This chain connects TRBV28 to TRBJ2-3; D unresolved. Germline V gene lookup returns CDR1 MDHEN and CDR2 SYDVKM. The CDR3 spans 10 residues. Trimming removed 5 bases from V and 7 bases from J, with 4 bases in between. The CDR3 nucleotides read TGTGCCAGCAGTCGGTATACGCAGTATTTT. The encoded protein is CASSRYTQYF.

CDR3 in amino acids: CASSLKGFSGANVLTF. CDR3 in DNA: TGTGCCAGCAGTTTAAAGGGGTTCTCTGGGGCCAACGTCCTGACTTTC. V usage is TRBV28 and J usage is TRBJ2-6, with a possible D match to TRBD1 (5 bases). Germline values: CDR1 MDHEN, CDR2 SYDVKM. V lost 2 bases and J lost 0, with 8 bases in between. The CDR3 has 16 residues.

This clone was seen a few times. The rearrangement joins TRBV5-1 to TRBJ2-7, with D perhaps assigned TRBD1 or TRBD2 (5 bases each). Trimming took 3 bases from V and 2 from J, leaving 12 bases between them. The CDR3 length is 14 residues. Germline assignment: CDR1 SGHRS and CDR2 YFSETQ. The CDR3 DNA sequence: TGCGCCAGCAGCTCAACCGGGACCACCTACGAGCAGTACTTC. Amino acids: CASSSTGTTYEQYF.

This clone was seen only a few times. The V gene is TRBV7-2, the J gene TRBJ1-4; D is undetermined. Between the trimmed V and J ends, which lost 5 bases and 5 bases, there was a span of 15 bases. Germline CDR1 SGHTA, CDR2 FQGNSA. This CDR3 is 15 amino acids long. The CDR3 sequence is CASSASVRNNEKLFF. The CDR3, as DNA: TGTGCCAGCAGCGCTAGCGTCCGGAACAATGAAAAACTGTTTTTT.

This clone was detected a few times. The chain joins TRBV2 to TRBJ1-2; weak D call: TRBD1 (5 bases). Trimming left V 1 base short and J 8 bases short, with 11 bases between. Germline CDR1 reads SNHLY; CDR2 reads FYNNEI. The CDR3 has 13 residues. The CDR3 DNA reads as TGTGCCAGCAGTGAAGGACAGCGTCGCGGCTACACCTTC. Its translation: CASSEGQRRGYTF. Combining the CDR3 with reference TRBV2 and TRBJ1-2 gives the whole variable domain EPEVTQTPSHQVTQMGQEVILRCVPISNHLYFYWYRQILGQKVEFLVSFYNNEISEKSEIFDDQFSVERPDGSNFTLKIRSTKLEDSAMYFCASSEGQRRGYTFGSGTRLTVV.

The CDR3 DNA reads TGCAGTGCTTCTAGCGTGACAGAGCAGTTCTTC. This codes for CSASSVTEQFF. The chain carries TRBV20-1 and TRBJ2-1; D is perhaps TRBD2 (6 bases). Germline-derived CDR1 and CDR2 are DFQATT and SNEGSKA (reference sequence). V was pared by 5 bases and J by 10 bases, with 12 bases between. The CDR3 extends over 11 amino acids.